The present entry profiles one T cell receptor (beta chain) with its context. No antigen is known for it. After removal of 7 bases from V and 5 bases from J, the junction contained 7 bases not matched to a gene. This CDR3 has 14 residues. CDR1 and CDR2 from the germline V gene are SEHNR and FQNEAQ (reference sequence). Terminally differentiated effector memory CD45RA+ cells were excluded by CCR7 positive selection of CD45RO-negative cells. None of the donors, who were healthy HIV-negative adults, had recently had acute infections or vaccinations. This specimen belongs to a study of shared clonotypes between healthy human individuals. Study information: Donors had three CD4 naive, three CD4 memory, two CD8 naive and one CD8 memory plate apiece. Notes on the study in general: Larger richness was generally estimated for naive than memory subsets.

Original analysis: Sequence data from immunoSEQ were junction-only and lacked quality scores; consequently, filtering differed. The table came from immunoSEQ multiplex PCR; TCRdb's copy has only in-frame clones and leaves some out. That table supplies the V and J calls and clone size; D and trimming were determined from the DNA. The repertoire holds 750,000 to 1,000,000 clones, with more than 85% as singletons. Sequenced input: naive CD8+ T cells sorted from blood. The receptor's source is a young man in good health. The chain uses TRBV7-9 and TRBJ2-3; 9 positions agree with TRBD1. CDR3: CASTPTGGKDTQYF. CDR3 sequence (DNA): TGTGCCAGCACCCCGACAGGGGGGAAAGATACGCAGTATTTT.